This T cell receptor (beta chain) was captured in a study of cytomegalovirus exposure and HLA in healthy donors. Study-wide findings and caveats: The tendency of first-cohort TCR clusters to co-occur in the roughly 120 validation repertoires was the finding of a later analysis. Cytomegalovirus association was assigned to around 150 TCR beta chains.

Trimming stripped 2 bases from V and 0 bases from J, with 10 bases between. The CDR3 has 16 residues. CDR1 is SGHAT and CDR2 is FQNNGV in the germline V gene. The repertoire was sequenced with immunoSEQ multiplex PCR; TCRdb's copy has only in-frame clones and lacks some. The sample comprises tens of thousands of clones, approximately 92% of which are singletons, and 2.5% to 4% rests with the top ten. As regards this clone: The antigen is undetermined.

The sequence came from a man between 18 and 35 years old in good health and CMV-seronegative. The source material was PBMCs. The V and J genes are TRBV11-2 and TRBJ1-4; D might be TRBD1 (5 bases). The CDR3 protein is CASSLRGSATNEKLFF. In nucleotides, the CDR3 is TGTGCCAGCAGCTTAAGGGGCAGTGCAACTAATGAAAAACTGTTTTTT.